This T cell receptor beta chain stems from a study of beta chain features in type 1 diabetes. Study conclusions and caveats: Sampled from patients, naive, central memory and Treg TCRB repertoires appeared more similar than those sampled from healthy donors. The analysis here could not establish whether HLA type shapes TCRB rearrangement.

With V trimmed by 3 bases and J by 1 base, 2 bases remained unmatched. Germline assignment: CDR1 SEHNR and CDR2 FQNEAQ (reference sequence). The CDR3 has 15 amino acids. This clone was detected a few times. The target antigen is unknown. Of the isolated RNA, all was reverse transcribed, and so the sequenced material was expressed TCRB transcripts. The repertoire was sequenced with immunoSEQ multiplex PCR; TCRdb's copy has only in-frame clones and lacks some. The table includes a few hundred thousand clones, about 11% detected once. Sort purity for all populations was recorded as exceeding 98%. The genes are TRBV7-9 and TRBJ2-3, with 9 bases aligning to TRBD2. Sample: naive CD4+ T cells from blood. The sequence was obtained from a woman aged 30 to 39 in good health. CDR3 bases: TGTGCCAGCAGCTTGGAGCGGGAGGGCACAGATACGCAGTATTTT. Translated, it gives CASSLEREGTDTQYF.